One sample yielded the 2 T cell receptor beta chains listed below, sequenced in a study of blood T cells in healthy people across ages. Next came a second PCR, run for roughly 7 to 12 cycles, which used a sample-barcoded 5' primer along with a J-beta primer mix. MiXCR was run by TCRdb on the 5' RACE reads, yielding one entry per CDR3 protein. The table records some 1.5 million distinct CDR3 sequences, about 45% of them present only once. Sequenced sample: blood. The receptors come from a woman between 18 and 29 years old in good health.

This clonotype was seen only a few times. V usage is TRBV29-1 and J usage is TRBJ2-1, with D possibly matching TRBD1 (5 bases). Trimming took 8 bases from V and 8 from J, leaving 22 bases between them. The CDR3 runs 14 residues. Germline CDR1 is SQVTM and CDR2 is ANQGSEA. In DNA form, the CDR3 reads TGCAGCTTGCAGCGTGGGAAGGGGAAGGATGAGCAGTTCTTC. Its protein is CSLQRGKGKDEQFF.

V is TRBV20-1 and J is TRBJ1-2, with 8 bases matching TRBD1. The germline V gene has CDR1 DFQATT and CDR2 SNEGSKA (reference sequence). With V trimmed by 3 bases and J by 8 bases, 5 bases remained unmatched. The CDR3 is 12 residues long. The CDR3 DNA follows: TGCAGTGCTAGGGACAGGGTCTCGGGCTACACCTTC. The encoded protein is CSARDRVSGYTF.